This T cell receptor (beta chain) was profiled in a study of blood T cell repertoires in COVID-19. The repertoire was sequenced with immunoSEQ multiplex PCR; TCRdb's copy has only in-frame clones and lacks some. The sample lists 23,000 or so clones, roughly four fifths occurring once. The CDR3 has 13 residues. The germline V gene encodes CDR1 LGHNA and CDR2 YNFKEQ. Trimming removed 7 bases from V and 6 bases from J, with 15 bases in between. The source material was peripheral blood. The gene calls are TRBV4-2 and TRBJ1-1; D is unclear. This clonotype originated in a human donor in a cohort sampled during active COVID-19. The CDR3 DNA sequence: TGTGCCAGCATCAAGGGAGGAGACTCTGAAGCTTTCTTT. Translation gives CASIKGGDSEAFF.